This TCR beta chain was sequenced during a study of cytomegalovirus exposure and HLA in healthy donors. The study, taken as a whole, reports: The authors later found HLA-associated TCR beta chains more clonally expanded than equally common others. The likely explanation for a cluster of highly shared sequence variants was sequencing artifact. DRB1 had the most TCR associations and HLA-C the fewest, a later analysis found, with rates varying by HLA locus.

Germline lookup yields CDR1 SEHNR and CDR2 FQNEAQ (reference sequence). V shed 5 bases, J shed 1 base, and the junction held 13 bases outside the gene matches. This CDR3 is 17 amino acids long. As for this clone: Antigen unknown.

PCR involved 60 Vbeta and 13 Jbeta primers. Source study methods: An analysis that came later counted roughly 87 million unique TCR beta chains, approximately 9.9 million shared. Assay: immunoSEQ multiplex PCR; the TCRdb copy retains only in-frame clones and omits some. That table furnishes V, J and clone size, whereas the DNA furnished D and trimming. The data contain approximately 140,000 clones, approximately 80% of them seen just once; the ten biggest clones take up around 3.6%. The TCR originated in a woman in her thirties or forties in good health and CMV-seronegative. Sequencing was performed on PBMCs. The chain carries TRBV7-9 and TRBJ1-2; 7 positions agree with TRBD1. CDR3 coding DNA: TGTGCCAGCAGCGCACGGGACAGCCACCTCAGTAACTATGGCTACACCTTC. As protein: CASSARDSHLSNYGYTF.